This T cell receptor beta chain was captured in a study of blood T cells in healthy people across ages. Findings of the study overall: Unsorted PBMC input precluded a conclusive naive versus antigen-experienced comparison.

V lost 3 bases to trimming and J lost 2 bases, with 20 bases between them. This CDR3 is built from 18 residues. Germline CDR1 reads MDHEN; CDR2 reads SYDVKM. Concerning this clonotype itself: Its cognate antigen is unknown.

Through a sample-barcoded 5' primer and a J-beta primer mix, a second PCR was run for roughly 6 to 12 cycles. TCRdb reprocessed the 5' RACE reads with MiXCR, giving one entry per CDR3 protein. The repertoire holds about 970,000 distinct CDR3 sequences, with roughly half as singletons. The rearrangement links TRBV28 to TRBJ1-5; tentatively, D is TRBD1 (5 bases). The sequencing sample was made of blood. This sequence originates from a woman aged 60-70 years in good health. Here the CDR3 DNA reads TGTGCCAGCAGTTTCTCCCGATGGGGGGAAGGCGGCAATCAGCCCCAGCATTTT. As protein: CASSFSRWGEGGNQPQHF.